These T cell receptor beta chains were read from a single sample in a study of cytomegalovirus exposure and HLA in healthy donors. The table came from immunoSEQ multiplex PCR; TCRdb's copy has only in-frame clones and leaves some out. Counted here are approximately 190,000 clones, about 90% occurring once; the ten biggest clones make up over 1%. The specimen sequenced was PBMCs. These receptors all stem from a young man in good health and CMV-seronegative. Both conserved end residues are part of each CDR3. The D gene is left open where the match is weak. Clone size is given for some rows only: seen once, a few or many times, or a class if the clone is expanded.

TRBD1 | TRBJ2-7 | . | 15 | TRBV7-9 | TGTGCCAGCAGCCTTACCGGGACAGGGAACCACGAGCAGTACTTC | CASSLTGTGNHEQYF
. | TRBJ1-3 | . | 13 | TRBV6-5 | TGTGCCAGCAGTTCTAATCACGGAAACACCATATATTTT | CASSSNHGNTIYF
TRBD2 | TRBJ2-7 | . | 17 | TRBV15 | TGTGCCACCAGCGCAGTCCGTGCGCGGGAGGGCTACGCCGAGCAGTACTTC | CATSAVRAREGYAEQYF
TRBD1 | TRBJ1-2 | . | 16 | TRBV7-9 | TGTGCCAGCAACACGGACAGGACCGGAGGGGATATCGGCTACACCTTC | CASNTDRTGGDIGYTF
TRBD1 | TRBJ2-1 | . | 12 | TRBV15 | TGTGCCACCAGCAGGGACAGGGGGCGGCAGTTCTTC | CATSRDRGRQFF
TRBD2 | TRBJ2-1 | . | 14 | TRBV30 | TGTGCCTGGAGTCGACTAGCGGGAGGGAGTGAGCAGTTCTTC | CAWSRLAGGSEQFF
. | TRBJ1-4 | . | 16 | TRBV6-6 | TGTGCCAGTAATACCCAGGGGTCGGCTACTAATGAAAAACTGTTTTTT | CASNTQGSATNEKLFF
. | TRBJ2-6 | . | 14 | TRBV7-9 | TGTGCCAGCAGCCAGAGCTCTGGGGCCAACGGCCTGACTTTC | CASSQSSGANGLTF
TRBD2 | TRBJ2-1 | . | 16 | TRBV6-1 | TGTGCCAGCAGTAAAGGACTAGCGGGGTCCTACAATGAGCAGTTCTTC | CASSKGLAGSYNEQFF
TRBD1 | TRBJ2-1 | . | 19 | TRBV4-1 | TGCGCCAGCAGCCAAGTCGGGACAGGCCAAATATACTCCTACAATGAGCAGTTCTTC | CASSQVGTGQIYSYNEQFF
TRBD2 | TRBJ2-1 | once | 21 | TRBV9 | TGTGCCAGCAGCGTAGCTTTCACCCCGGGGGGGGAGGGCGCCTCCTACAATGAGCAGTTCTTC | CASSVAFTPGGEGASYNEQFF
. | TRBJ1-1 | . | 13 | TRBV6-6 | TGTGCCAGCAGTTACGATACGTGGTCCGGGGCTTTCTTT | CASSYDTWSGAFF
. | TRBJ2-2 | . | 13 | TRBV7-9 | TGTGCCAGCAGCTTTGGACAGTCCGGGGAGCTGTTTTTT | CASSFGQSGELFF
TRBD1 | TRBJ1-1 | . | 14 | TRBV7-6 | TGTGCCAGCAGCGCGTCAGGGGGTTTAACTGAAGCTTTCTTT | CASSASGGLTEAFF
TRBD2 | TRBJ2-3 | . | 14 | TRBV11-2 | TGTGCCAGCAGCTCGCCCGCTAGCGGGGACACGCAGTATTTT | CASSSPASGDTQYF
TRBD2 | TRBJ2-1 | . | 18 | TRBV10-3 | TGTGCCATCAGTGAGTCGAATTTAGGTAGCGGGGCCTACAATGAGCAGTTCTTC | CAISESNLGSGAYNEQFF
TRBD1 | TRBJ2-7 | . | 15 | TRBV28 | TGTGCCAGCAGTGAAACACGGACAGGGACCTACGAGCAGTACTTC | CASSETRTGTYEQYF
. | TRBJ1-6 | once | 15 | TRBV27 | TGTGCCAGCAGACTACAGGGTTTTGGCAATTCACCCCTCCACTTT | CASRLQGFGNSPLHF
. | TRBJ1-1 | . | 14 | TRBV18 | TGTGCCAGCTCACCCAGGACAGATAACACTGAAGCTTTCTTT | CASSPRTDNTEAFF
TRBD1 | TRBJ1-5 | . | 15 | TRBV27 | TGTGCCAGCAGCCCGGGACAGGGGTTCGATCAGCCCCAGCATTTT | CASSPGQGFDQPQHF
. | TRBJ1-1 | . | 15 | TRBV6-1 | TGTGCCAGCTCGCGCCTCGAGGGGGGGGACACTGAAGCTTTCTTT | CASSRLEGGDTEAFF
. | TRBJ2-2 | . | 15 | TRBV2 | TGTGCCAGCAGTGATGGAGGATTTGAGAGCGGGGAGCTGTTTTTT | CASSDGGFESGELFF
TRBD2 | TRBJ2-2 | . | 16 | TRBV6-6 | TGTGCCAGCAGCCCGGCGGGGGGGGCGGTCACCGGGGAGCTGTTTTTT | CASSPAGGAVTGELFF
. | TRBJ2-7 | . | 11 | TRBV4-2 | TGTGCCAGCAGCCAAGATAGAGTGCAGTACTTC | CASSQDRVQYF
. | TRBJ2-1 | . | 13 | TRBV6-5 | TGTGCCAGCAGTTATCGGGGTAACAATGAGCAGTTCTTC | CASSYRGNNEQFF
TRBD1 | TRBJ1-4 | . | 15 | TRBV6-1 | TGTGCCAGCAGTCGCTTACAGGGGGCGAGTGAAAAACTGTTTTTT | CASSRLQGASEKLFF
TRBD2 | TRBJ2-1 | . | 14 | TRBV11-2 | TGTGCCAGCAGTTTCCGGACTAGGTGGGATGAGCAGTTCTTC | CASSFRTRWDEQFF
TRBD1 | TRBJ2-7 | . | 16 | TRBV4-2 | TGTGCCAGCAGCCCGCCTGGGACAGGGGGCGAGTACGAGCAGTACTTC | CASSPPGTGGEYEQYF
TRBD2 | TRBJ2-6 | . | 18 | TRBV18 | TGTGCCAGCTCACCACGGGGAGGGCGAACATCTGGGGCCAACGGCCTGACTTTC | CASSPRGGRTSGANGLTF
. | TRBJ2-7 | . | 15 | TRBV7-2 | TGTGCCAGCAGCTCCCGGACGGCAGGGCACTACGAGCAGTACTTC | CASSSRTAGHYEQYF
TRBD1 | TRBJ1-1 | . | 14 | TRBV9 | TGTGCCAGCAGCGCGCGACAGGGAAACACTGAAGCTTTCTTT | CASSARQGNTEAFF
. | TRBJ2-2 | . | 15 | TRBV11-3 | TGTGCCAGCAGCGCCAGGGCTCTGAACACCGGGGAGCTGTTTTTT | CASSARALNTGELFF
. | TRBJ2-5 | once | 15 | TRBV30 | TGTGCCTGGAACCTTATAGGGGCGGATAAGGAGACCCAGTACTTC | CAWNLIGADKETQYF
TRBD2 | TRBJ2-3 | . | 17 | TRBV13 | TGTGCCAGCAGCCTCAAGGCTAGCGGGAGCCGCACAGATACGCAGTATTTT | CASSLKASGSRTDTQYF
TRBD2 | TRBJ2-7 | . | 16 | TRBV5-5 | TGTGCCAGCAGCCAGGGACTAGCTTTCCCCACGGAAGAGCAGTACTTC | CASSQGLAFPTEEQYF
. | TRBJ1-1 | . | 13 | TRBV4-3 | TGCGCCAGCAGCCAAGAAACAAAGACTGAAGCTTTCTTT | CASSQETKTEAFF
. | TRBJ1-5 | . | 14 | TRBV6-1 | TGTGCCAGCAGTGAAGCGGCTAGCAATCAGCCCCAGCATTTT | CASSEAASNQPQHF
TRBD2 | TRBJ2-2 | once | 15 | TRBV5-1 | TGCGCCAGCAGCTTGGCCTTGGGGGGGACCGGGGAGCTGTTTTTT | CASSLALGGTGELFF
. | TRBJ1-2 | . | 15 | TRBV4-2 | TGTGCCAGCAGCCAAGATTATACAGAGGGATTCGGCTACACCTTC | CASSQDYTEGFGYTF
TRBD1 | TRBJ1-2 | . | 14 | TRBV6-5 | TGTGCCAGCAGTTATGGGACAGGGAACTATGGCTACACCTTC | CASSYGTGNYGYTF
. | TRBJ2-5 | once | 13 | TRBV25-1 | TGTGCCAGCAGTACAGGTGCCGAAGAGACCCAGTACTTC | CASSTGAEETQYF
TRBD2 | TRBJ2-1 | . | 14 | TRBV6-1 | TGTGCCAGCAGTCCCTTCCTTAGCGGGAATGAGCAGTTCTTC | CASSPFLSGNEQFF
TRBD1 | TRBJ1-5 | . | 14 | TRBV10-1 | TGCGCCAGCAGTCCCAGCAGGGGGTTTCAGCCCCAGCATTTT | CASSPSRGFQPQHF
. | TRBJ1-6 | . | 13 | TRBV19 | TGTGCCAGCACAGGGACGAATAATTCACCCCTCCACTTT | CASTGTNNSPLHF
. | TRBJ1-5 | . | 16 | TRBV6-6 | TGTGCCAGCAGTTACCATCGGAGGGAGAGCAATCAGCCCCAGCATTTT | CASSYHRRESNQPQHF
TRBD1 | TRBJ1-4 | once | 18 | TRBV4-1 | TGCGCCAGCAGCCAACAAAGCCCCGCACAGGGGGCGAGGGAAAAACTGTTTTTT | CASSQQSPAQGAREKLFF
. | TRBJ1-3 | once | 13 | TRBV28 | TGTGCCAGTAGAAGGGACACTGGAAACACCATATATTTT | CASRRDTGNTIYF
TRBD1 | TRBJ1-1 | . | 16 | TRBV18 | TGTGCCAGCTCACCAGGTTCCCGACAGGGGGGGACTGAAGCTTTCTTT | CASSPGSRQGGTEAFF
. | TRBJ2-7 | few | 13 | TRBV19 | TGTGCCAGTAGTTTGGAAGGGAGATATGAGCAGTACTTC | CASSLEGRYEQYF
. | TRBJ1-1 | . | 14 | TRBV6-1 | TGTGCCAGCAGTGTTGGCAGGGTGAACACTGAAGCTTTCTTT | CASSVGRVNTEAFF
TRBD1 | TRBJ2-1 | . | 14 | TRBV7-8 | TGTGCCAGCAGCTTAGGGACAGGGCCTTATGAGCAGTTCTTC | CASSLGTGPYEQFF
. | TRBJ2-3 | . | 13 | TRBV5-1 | TGCGCCAGCAGCTTGGACAACACAGATACGCAGTATTTT | CASSLDNTDTQYF
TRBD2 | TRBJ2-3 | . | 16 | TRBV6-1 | TGTGCCAGCAGTGAAACGGGTGGGGGGGGCACAGATACGCAGTATTTT | CASSETGGGGTDTQYF